Following are 18 T cell receptor beta chains from one sample sequenced in a study of blood T cell repertoires in COVID-19. Sequenced by immunoSEQ multiplex PCR; TCRdb stores in-frame clones only, minus some. Here the sample spans roughly 250,000 clones, around 90% being singletons. Sequencing input: peripheral blood. These receptor sequences come from a man aged 30 to 45 with COVID-19, enrolled during active disease.

This rearrangement joins TRBV10-2 to TRBJ1-1; D is uncertain. The CDR3 spans 12 residues. Trimming stripped 5 bases from V and 0 bases from J, with 4 bases between. Germline lookup yields CDR1 WSHSY and CDR2 SAAADI. The CDR3 nucleotides read TGCGCCAGCAGTCGAGTGAACACTGAAGCTTTCTTT. It encodes CASSRVNTEAFF.

This clone has just one count. The rearrangement links TRBV5-1 to TRBJ1-1; D unresolved. The CDR3 consists of 15 residues. V was pared by 2 bases and J by 11 bases, with 22 bases between. Germline V gives CDR1 SGHRS, CDR2 YFSETQ. CDR3 bases: TGCGCCAGCAGCTTCGGGTGGGATAGCGAACAGAAGGCTTTCTTT. This sequence encodes CASSFGWDSEQKAFF. Complete variable domain (other parts from reference TRBV5-1 and TRBJ1-1): KAGVTQTPRYLIKTRGQQVTLSCSPISGHRSVSWYQQTPGQGLQFLFEYFSETQRNKGNFPGRFSGRQFSNSRSEMNVSTLELGDSALYLCASSFGWDSEQKAFFGQGTRLTVV.

The J gene is TRBJ1-6, the V gene TRBV15, with a possible D match to TRBD1 (5 bases). CDR1 is LNHNV, CDR2 YYDKDF, per germline (reference sequence). The CDR3 has 16 residues. V dropped 0 bases and J dropped 3 bases, with 9 bases sitting between them. In nucleotides, the CDR3 is TGTGCCACCAGCAGAGATACGACAGTCTATAATTCACCCCTCCACTTT. Translating gives CATSRDTTVYNSPLHF. The full variable domain, with the rest looked up from reference TRBV15 and TRBJ1-6, is DAMVIQNPRYQVTQFGKPVTLSCSQTLNHNVMYWYQQKSSQAPKLLFHYYDKDFNNEADTPDNFQSRRPNTSFCFLDIRSPGLGDTAMYLCATSRDTTVYNSPLHFGNGTRLTVT.

The chain couples TRBV7-3 to TRBJ2-1, with 8 bases identical to TRBD2. Germline V lookup: CDR1 SGHTA, CDR2 FQGTGA. The CDR3 covers 17 residues. J lost 2 bases, V lost 1 base, and 7 bases had no gene match. The CDR3 coding sequence is TGTGCCAGCAGCTTAAACATCGGGGGGGTACCCTACAATGAGCAGTTCTTC. It is translated as CASSLNIGGVPYNEQFF. Full variable domain (missing parts from reference TRBV7-3 and TRBJ2-1): GAGVSQTPSNKVTEKGKYVELRCDPISGHTALYWYRQSLGQGPEFLIYFQGTGAADDSGLPNDRFFAVRPEGSVSTLKIQRTERGDSAVYLCASSLNIGGVPYNEQFFGPGTRLTVL.

The sample holds a few counts of this clone. The chain recombines TRBV2 with TRBJ1-3, with D possibly matching TRBD1 (6 bases). The germline V gene encodes CDR1 SNHLY and CDR2 FYNNEI. The CDR3 contains 16 residues. Deletions cut 6 bases from V and 0 bases from J, with 15 bases between. In nucleotides, the CDR3 is TGTGCCAGCAGGCCCGCGGACAGCAACTCTGGAAACACCATATATTTT. Its translation: CASRPADSNSGNTIYF.

The J gene is TRBJ1-2, the V gene TRBV1; TRBD1 is the table's D call, not checked against the DNA. TRBV1 is marked as a pseudogene. The CDR3 consists of 11 residues. The CDR3 DNA reads as TGCACTGACAGTTCTAACTATGGCTACACCTTC. This translates into CTDSSNYGYTF.

The chain couples TRBV6-6 to TRBJ2-7; TRBD2 matches 11 bases. V lost 6 bases and J lost 4; bases outside the gene matches: 5. The CDR3 has 14 amino acids. CDR1 is MNHNY and CDR2 is SVGAGI in the germline V gene (reference sequence). CDR3 amino acids: CASSSSGGRYEQYF. CDR3 nucleotide sequence: TGTGCCAGCAGCTCTAGCGGGGGGAGGTACGAGCAGTACTTC.

This clone was counted a few times. The V gene is TRBV7-9, the J gene TRBJ2-3; TRBD2 agrees at 13 bases. Trimming at V came to 5 bases and at J to 3 bases, leaving 5 bases not matched to a gene. CDR1 SEHNR and CDR2 FQNEAQ come from the germline V gene (reference sequence). The CDR3 loop spans 16 amino acids. This CDR3 is CASSLGTSGETDTQYF. In nucleotides, the CDR3 is TGTGCCAGCAGCCTCGGGACTAGCGGGGAAACAGATACGCAGTATTTT.

V is TRBV2 and J is TRBJ2-5, with 10 nucleotides matching TRBD2. Germline V lookup: CDR1 SNHLY, CDR2 FYNNEI. The V and J ends lost 2 bases and 5 bases, in that order; junction bases with no gene match: 11. This CDR3 is built from 17 residues. The CDR3 sequence is CASSETSGVNIVETQYF. The CDR3 bases are TGTGCCAGCAGTGAAACTAGCGGGGTGAACATCGTTGAGACCCAGTACTTC.

The chain has TRBV5-1 and TRBJ2-5; TRBD1 might be the D (5 bases). V lost 6 bases, J lost 1 base, and 7 bases lay in between. The CDR3 is 12 amino acids. The V gene's germline CDR1 is SGHRS and CDR2 YFSETQ. CDR3 amino acids: CASTDSQETQYF. The CDR3 DNA reads TGCGCCAGCACTGACAGCCAAGAGACCCAGTACTTC.

This clone occurred once. The J gene is TRBJ1-2, the V gene TRBV5-6; unclear D gene. The CDR3 is 15 residues long. Looked up from germline, CDR1 is SGHDT and CDR2 is YYEEEE. V was pared by 1 base and J by 1 base, with 11 bases between. The CDR3 DNA reads TGTGCCAGCAGCTTGCCACCAGAATATAACTATGGCTACACCTTC. It specifies CASSLPPEYNYGYTF.

J is TRBJ1-1 and V is TRBV7-9; TRBD1 matches at 9 bases. The trim removed 5 bases at V and 8 bases at J, leaving 6 bases unmatched. CDR3 length: 13 amino acids. Germline CDR1 is SEHNR and CDR2 is FQNEAQ (reference sequence). The CDR3 loop reads CASSRGQGWEAFF. The DNA of the CDR3 is TGTGCCAGCAGCCGGGGACAGGGCTGGGAAGCTTTCTTT. The complete variable domain, with remaining parts taken from reference TRBV7-9 and TRBJ1-1, reads DTGVSQNPRHKITKRGQNVTFRCDPISEHNRLYWYRQTLGQGPEFLTYFQNEAQLEKSRLLSDRFSAERPKGSFSTLEIQRTEQGDSAMYLCASSRGQGWEAFFGQGTRLTVV.

V gene TRBV6-5 combines with J gene TRBJ2-7; D is uncertain. CDR1 and CDR2 from the germline V gene are MNHEY and SVGAGI. V lost 5 bases, J lost 1 base, and 9 bases lay in between. This CDR3 comprises 13 residues. As DNA, the CDR3 is TGTGCCAGCAGTCATCTACGATCCTACGAGCAGTACTTC. It encodes CASSHLRSYEQYF.

The CDR3 DNA follows: TGTGCCAGCAGCTTGGGACAGGGTATGGAGACCCAGTACTTC. This encodes CASSLGQGMETQYF. The J gene is TRBJ2-5, the V gene TRBV5-6; 7 bases line up with TRBD1. Germline loops: CDR1 SGHDT, CDR2 YYEEEE. V trimming: 0 bases; J trimming: 5 bases; junction bases outside the gene matches: 4. The CDR3 is made up of 14 amino acids.

This rearrangement joins TRBV19 to TRBJ2-1; 8 bases map to TRBD1. Unmatched junction bases numbered 3, after V lost 8 bases and J lost 9 bases. The CDR3 loop spans 11 amino acids. Per the germline V gene, CDR1 is LNHDA and CDR2 is SQIVND (reference sequence). This chain's CDR3 is CASDRGGEQFF. For the CDR3, the DNA is TGTGCCAGTGACAGGGGCGGTGAGCAGTTCTTC.

Here the CDR3 DNA reads TGTGCCAGCAGCCCTGACCTCAGACAAGTGGCAGATACGCAGTATTTT. The encoded protein is CASSPDLRQVADTQYF. The chain is built from TRBV9 and TRBJ2-3; no clear D. Trimming stripped 4 bases from V and 4 bases from J, with 19 bases between. CDR1 and CDR2 from the germline V gene are SGDLS and YYNGEE. This CDR3 comprises 16 residues.

The chain joins TRBV18 to TRBJ2-3, with TRBD2 matching over 7 bases. Unmatched junction bases numbered 16, after V lost 6 bases and J lost 4 bases. The CDR3 spans 17 residues. Germline-derived CDR1 and CDR2 are KGHSH and LQKENI. CDR3 nucleotide sequence: TGTGCCAGCTCCCAGGCCTTAGTAGCGGGCGGGGCAGATACGCAGTATTTT. Translating gives CASSQALVAGGADTQYF.

In its sample, this clone was seen a few times. Other nucleotide sequences in the sample specify the same CDR3. The J gene is TRBJ1-5, the V gene TRBV2; 7 bases line up with TRBD1. The CDR3 has 15 residues. V trimming: 6 bases; J trimming: 1 base; junction bases outside the gene matches: 6. Germline lookup yields CDR1 SNHLY and CDR2 FYNNEI. This CDR3 reads CASSRDSGSNQPQHF. For the CDR3, the DNA is TGTGCCAGCAGCCGGGACAGTGGAAGCAATCAGCCCCAGCATTTT.